This T cell receptor beta chain was retrieved from a study of human T cells and chemical hapten exposure. Notes on the study in general: Alopecia affecting every donor means their immune response may not match healthy people's.

From the RACE reads, TCRdb called clonotypes with MiXCR, one entry per CDR3 protein. This table holds 380,000 or so distinct CDR3 sequences, approximately 5.8% found once. This clonotype showed up just a few times. Its antigen is unknown. Indicated time point: pre-sensitization, week 0. Treatment of the sample: therapeutic diphenylcyclopropenone sensitization with weekly scalp DPC. People who gave samples had alopecia, were 18 to 70 years old, and were suitable for DPC. V shed 3 bases and J shed 4 bases, with 16 bases lying between them. The CDR3 consists of 15 residues. This material consisted of whole blood, taken in connection with sensitization to the hapten diphenylcyclopropenone (DPC). The chain combines TRBV12-3 or TRBV12-4 with TRBJ2-7; D may match TRBD1 or TRBD2 (6 bases each). This receptor was taken from a woman in her late teens or twenties with alopecia areata. Some clones in this sample may be carry-over from other donors' samples. The DNA for the CDR3 is TGTGCCAGCAGTTTGAACAGGGACTTCCTTTACGAGCAGTACTTC. Protein: CASSLNRDFLYEQYF.